This T cell receptor (beta chain) was identified during a study of T cell responses to AZD1222 COVID-19 vaccine. Study-wide context: Second-dose groups at about 4 or about 12 weeks were pooled. Study-wide points: Unmutated variant regions reportedly attract nearly half of all spike-specific TCRs. It should be noted that donors were predominantly white British and more often female, and clonal diversity was possibly underestimated.

The germline V gene has CDR1 SGHNT and CDR2 YYREEE (reference sequence). This CDR3 spans 13 amino acids. Between the trimmed V and J ends, which lost 4 bases and 7 bases, there was a span of 12 bases. Assay: immunoSEQ multiplex PCR; the TCRdb copy retains only in-frame clones and omits some. The repertoire holds 150,000 or so clones, with approximately 90% as singletons. This clone appeared once. The antigen is unknown. The sequence was obtained from an adult in good health. The chain recombines TRBV5-4 with TRBJ2-1; no clear D. The sequenced sample was peripheral blood, obtained on day 0 of AZD1222 vaccination. The CDR3 loop reads CASSRPGPNEQFF. CDR3 sequence (DNA): TGTGCCAGCAGCCGCCCCGGCCCGAATGAGCAGTTCTTC.